This T cell receptor beta chain was captured by sequencing in a study of PD-L1 blockade in urothelial cancer. The assay was immunoSEQ multiplex PCR, and TCRdb's table has in-frame clones only and misses some. Counted here are 35,000 or so clones, more than 35% occurring once; the ten biggest clones make up around 9%. V was clipped by 1 base and J by 0 bases, with 13 bases between them. Germline assignment: CDR1 SGHNT and CDR2 YENEEA. This CDR3 has 16 residues. The table lists this clone with many counts. Its antigen remains unknown. The study's findings and limits: One FFPE tumor sample per patient was analyzed, and none was taken right before treatment.

The V call is TRBV11-3, the J call TRBJ2-7, with D perhaps matching TRBD1 or TRBD2 (6 bases each). The material was tumor tissue, obtained before atezolizumab (anti-PD-L1) treatment. This TCR came from a man aged 60 to 75 with urothelial cancer. The CDR3 loop is CASSLGPGASSYEQYF. DNA for the CDR3: TGTGCCAGCAGCTTAGGCCCGGGGGCTAGCTCCTACGAGCAGTACTTC.